This T cell receptor (beta chain) was found in a study of blood T cell repertoires in COVID-19. The protocol was immunoSEQ multiplex PCR, while the TCRdb copy is restricted to in-frame clones and leaves out a portion. The profile covers about 88,000 clones, with approximately 90% appearing a single time and 2.9% taken by the ten largest. Per the germline V gene, CDR1 is MNHEY and CDR2 is SVGEGT. V lost 2 bases and J 11 bases, leaving 12 bases between the germline ends. This CDR3 region has 12 residues. This clonotype was obtained from a woman over 75 with acute or convalescent COVID-19. V is TRBV6-2 or TRBV6-3 and J is TRBJ1-1, with a weak D call TRBD1 (6 bases). Input material: peripheral blood. CDR3 in DNA: TGTGCCAGCAGTTACCAGACAGGCCGGGCTTTCTTT. This sequence encodes CASSYQTGRAFF.